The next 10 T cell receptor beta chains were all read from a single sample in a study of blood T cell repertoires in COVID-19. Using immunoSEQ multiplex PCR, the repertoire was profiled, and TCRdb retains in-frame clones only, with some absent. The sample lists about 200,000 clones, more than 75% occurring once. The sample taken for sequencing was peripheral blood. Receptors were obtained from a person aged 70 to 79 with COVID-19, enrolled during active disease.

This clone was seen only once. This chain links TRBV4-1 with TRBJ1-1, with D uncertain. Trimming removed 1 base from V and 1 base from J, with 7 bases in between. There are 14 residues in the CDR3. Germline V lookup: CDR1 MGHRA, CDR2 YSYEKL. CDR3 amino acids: CASSQATENTEAFF. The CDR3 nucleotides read TGCGCCAGCAGCCAAGCCACAGAGAACACTGAAGCTTTCTTT.

CDR3 amino acids: CASSPAGPPEISYEQYF. CDR3 nucleotide sequence: TGTGCCAGCAGCCCAGCGGGACCGCCGGAGATATCCTACGAGCAGTACTTC. J is TRBJ2-7 and V is TRBV3-1 (or the pseudogene TRBV3-2); 7 bases match TRBD2. V dropped 4 bases and J dropped 1; count of bases not matched to a gene: 13. CDR1 is LGHDT, CDR2 YNNKEL, per germline (reference sequence). This CDR3 is built from 17 residues.

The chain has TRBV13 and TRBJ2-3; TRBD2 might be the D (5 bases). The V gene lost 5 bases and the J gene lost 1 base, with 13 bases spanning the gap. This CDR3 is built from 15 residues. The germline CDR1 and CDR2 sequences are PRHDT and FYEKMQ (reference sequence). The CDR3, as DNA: TGTGCCAGCAGCCCCCTCCTCGGGGGCACAGATACGCAGTATTTT. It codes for CASSPLLGGTDTQYF. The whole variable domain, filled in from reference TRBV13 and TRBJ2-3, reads AAGVIQSPRHLIKEKRETATLKCYPIPRHDTVYWYQQGPGQDPQFLISFYEKMQSDKGSIPDRFSAQQFSDYHSELNMSSLELGDSALYFCASSPLLGGTDTQYFGPGTRLTVL.

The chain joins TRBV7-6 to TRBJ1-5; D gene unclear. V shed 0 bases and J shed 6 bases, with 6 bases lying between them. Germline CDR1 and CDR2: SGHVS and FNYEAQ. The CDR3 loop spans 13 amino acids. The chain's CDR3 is CASSLAPGQPQHF. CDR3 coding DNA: TGTGCCAGCAGCTTAGCCCCAGGTCAGCCCCAGCATTTT.

CDR3 amino acids: CASRTSGGVQETQYF. In DNA, the CDR3 is TGTGCCAGCCGAACTAGCGGGGGGGTCCAAGAGACCCAGTACTTC. The chain carries TRBV21-1 and TRBJ2-5; the D call TRBD2 from the table was never checked on the DNA. TRBV21-1 is deemed a pseudogene. The CDR3 spans 15 residues.

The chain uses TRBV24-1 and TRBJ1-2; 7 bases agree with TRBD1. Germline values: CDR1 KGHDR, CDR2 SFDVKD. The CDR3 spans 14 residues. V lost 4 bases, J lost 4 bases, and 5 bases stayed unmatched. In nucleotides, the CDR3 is TGTGCCACCAGTGAAACGGGACAGATCTATGGCTACACCTTC. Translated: CATSETGQIYGYTF.

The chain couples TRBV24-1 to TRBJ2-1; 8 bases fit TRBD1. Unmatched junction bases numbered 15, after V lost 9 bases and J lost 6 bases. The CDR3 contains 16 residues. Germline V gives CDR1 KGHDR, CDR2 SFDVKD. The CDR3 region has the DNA TGTGCCACCTCCCAAATGGGGGCACAGGGGGGCAATGAGCAGTTCTTC. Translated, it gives CATSQMGAQGGNEQFF.

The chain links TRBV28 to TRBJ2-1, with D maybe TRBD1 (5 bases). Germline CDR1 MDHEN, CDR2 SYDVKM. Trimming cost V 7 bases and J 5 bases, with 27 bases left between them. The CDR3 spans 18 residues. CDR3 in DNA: TGTGCCAGCACCCCTTGGGGCGCAAAGAATTCGGTACACAATGAGCAGTTCTTC. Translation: CASTPWGAKNSVHNEQFF.

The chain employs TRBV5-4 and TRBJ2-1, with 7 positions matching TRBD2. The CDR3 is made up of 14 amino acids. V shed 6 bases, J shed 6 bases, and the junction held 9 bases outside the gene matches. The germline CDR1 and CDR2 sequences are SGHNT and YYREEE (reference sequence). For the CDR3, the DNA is TGTGCCAGCACTCCGACTAGCTCTCGCAATGAGCAGTTCTTC. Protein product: CASTPTSSRNEQFF.

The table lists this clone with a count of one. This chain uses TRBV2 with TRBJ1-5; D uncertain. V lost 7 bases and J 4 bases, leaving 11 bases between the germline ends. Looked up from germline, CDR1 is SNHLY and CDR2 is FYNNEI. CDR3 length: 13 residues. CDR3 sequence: CASKQIINQPQHF. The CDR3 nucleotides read TGTGCCAGCAAACAAATCATTAATCAGCCCCAGCATTTT.